This T cell receptor (beta chain) derives from a study of post-analysis software for immune sequencing data (dated by TCRdb to between 2015 and 2016). Notes on the research overall: Recorded disease courses included relapsing-remitting, secondary progressive and progressive-relapsing multiple sclerosis, with some patients lacking subtype annotation. The patient repertoires were set against ten to eleven previously published healthy control repertoires from donors whose ages ranged from roughly 6 to 27 years. A subset of samples was prepared in parallel using single-end sample barcoding, then pooled and co-amplified after Illumina adapter ligation.

General conclusions and limits of the study: Normalized Chao1 diversity was significantly lower in multiple sclerosis patients than controls, suggesting substantial peripheral T-cell clonal expansion. The control group was slightly older than the multiple sclerosis patient group. When samples were clustered directly using the F measure, samples prepared in the same batch co-clustered strongly, which prompted a batch-effect correction. Patients showed significantly higher frequencies than controls for five TRBV segments, among them TRBV5-6, TRBV5-1 and TRBV20-1.

To demonstrate the VDJtools post-analysis software, the study profiled TCR beta repertoires from the peripheral blood of 10 to 15 young patients with multiple sclerosis. The multiple sclerosis patients were children and adolescents between roughly 6 and 17 years of age. About this clonotype: Its recognized antigen is unknown. No qualities accompany the bases; no much larger clone lies one base away.

Libraries were made using PCR. The reads were generated on an Illumina HiSeq 2500. To reduce PCR and sequencing biases, unique molecular identifiers were built into the TCR beta cDNA libraries. Roughly 0.5 million cDNA molecules were obtained per 1 to 10 million input T cells, so each molecule approximated one T cell. The patient libraries were prepared and sequenced with the same protocol used for the earlier healthy control dataset. Samples belonging to the same batch were prepared together, multiplexed and sequenced on a shared HiSeq lane. Processing in the source paper ran as follows. MIGEC handled the raw barcoded reads, throwing out single-read molecular identifier groups before consensus assembly and CDR3 extraction. Clonotype tables were post-analysed with VDJtools, normalizing diversity by down-sampling all datasets to the smallest sample size. Repertoire overlap clustering matched CDR3 amino acid but not nucleotide sequences to correct batch-related cross-sample contamination. TCRdb trimmed public reads at Q25 via fastp, called clones via MiXCR and kept in-frame beta chains. Rows merge per CDR3 protein into single entries with the most common DNA and genes. TCRdb, rather than the study authors, made the V and J calls. The sample profile shows 750,000 to 900,000 distinct CDR3 sequences; approximately 44% of them were found once. The ten largest account for roughly 4.4% of the sample.

After removal of 5 bases from V and 6 bases from J, the junction retains 17 bases not matched to a gene. CDR1 DFQATT and CDR2 SNEGSKA are derived from the germline V gene (reference sequence). The cysteine opens and the phenylalanine closes a CDR3 of 16 amino acids. The retained sequence is limited to the CDR3, 48 bases, with the frame set at the first base. The receptor was derived from a girl aged 5-17 years with multiple sclerosis. Sequencing used blood. The chain employs TRBV20-1 and TRBJ1-2, with TRBD1 identical over 8 junction bases. The CDR3 reads as follows: CSAYPVETGVINGYTF. The DNA sequence reads TGCAGTGCTTACCCGGTCGAGACAGGGGTTATCAATGGCTACACCTTC.